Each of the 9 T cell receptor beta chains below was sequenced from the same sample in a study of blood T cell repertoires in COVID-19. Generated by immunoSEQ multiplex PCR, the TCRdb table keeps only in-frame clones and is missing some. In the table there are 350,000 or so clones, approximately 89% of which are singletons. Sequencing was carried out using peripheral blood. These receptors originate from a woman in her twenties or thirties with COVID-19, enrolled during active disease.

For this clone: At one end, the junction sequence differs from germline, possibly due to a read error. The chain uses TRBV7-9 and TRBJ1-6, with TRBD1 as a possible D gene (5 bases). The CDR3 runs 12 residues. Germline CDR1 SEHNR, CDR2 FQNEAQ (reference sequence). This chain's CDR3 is CASSSGYGPSYF. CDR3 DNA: TGTGCCAGCAGCTCAGGGTACGGGCCCTCATACTTT.

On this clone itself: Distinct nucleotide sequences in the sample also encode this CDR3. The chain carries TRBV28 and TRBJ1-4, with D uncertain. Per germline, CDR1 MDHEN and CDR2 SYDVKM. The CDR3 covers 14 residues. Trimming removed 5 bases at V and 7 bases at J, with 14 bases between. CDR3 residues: CASSLSPRGEKLFF. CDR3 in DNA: TGTGCCAGCAGTCTTAGCCCGCGAGGTGAAAAACTGTTTTTT.

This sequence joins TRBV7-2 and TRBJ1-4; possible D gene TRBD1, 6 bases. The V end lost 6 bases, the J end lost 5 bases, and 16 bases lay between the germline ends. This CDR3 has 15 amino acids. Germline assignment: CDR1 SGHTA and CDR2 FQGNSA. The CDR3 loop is CASRVSPGANEKLFF. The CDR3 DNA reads TGTGCCAGCAGAGTCTCCCCAGGGGCAAATGAAAAACTGTTTTTT.

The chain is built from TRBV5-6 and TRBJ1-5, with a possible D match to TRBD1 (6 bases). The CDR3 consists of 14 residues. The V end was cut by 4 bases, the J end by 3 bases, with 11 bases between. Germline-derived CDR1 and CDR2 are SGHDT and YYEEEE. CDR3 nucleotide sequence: TGTGCCAGCAGCCAAGGGGGAGCCAATCAGCCCCAGCATTTT. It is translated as CASSQGGANQPQHF.

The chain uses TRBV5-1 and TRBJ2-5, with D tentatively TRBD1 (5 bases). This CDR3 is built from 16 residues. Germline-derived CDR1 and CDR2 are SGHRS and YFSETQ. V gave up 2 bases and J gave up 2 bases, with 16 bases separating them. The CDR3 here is CASSLVRSQEQETQYF. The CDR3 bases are TGCGCCAGCAGCTTAGTAAGGTCACAGGAGCAAGAGACCCAGTACTTC. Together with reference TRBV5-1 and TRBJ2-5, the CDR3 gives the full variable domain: KAGVTQTPRYLIKTRGQQVTLSCSPISGHRSVSWYQQTPGQGLQFLFEYFSETQRNKGNFPGRFSGRQFSNSRSEMNVSTLELGDSALYLCASSLVRSQEQETQYFGPGTRLLVL.

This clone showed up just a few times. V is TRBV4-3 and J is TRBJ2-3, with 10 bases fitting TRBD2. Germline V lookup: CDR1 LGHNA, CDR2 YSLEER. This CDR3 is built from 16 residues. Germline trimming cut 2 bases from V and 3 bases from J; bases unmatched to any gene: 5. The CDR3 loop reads CASSQQRGGDTDTQYF. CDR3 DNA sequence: TGCGCCAGCAGCCAACAGCGGGGGGGCGATACAGATACGCAGTATTTT.

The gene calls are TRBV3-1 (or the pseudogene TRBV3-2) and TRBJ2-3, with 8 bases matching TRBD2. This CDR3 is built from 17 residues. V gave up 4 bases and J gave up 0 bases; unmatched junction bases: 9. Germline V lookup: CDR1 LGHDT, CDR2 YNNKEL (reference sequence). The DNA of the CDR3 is TGTGCCAGCAGCCCAAAACCGGGGGGGCTGAGCACAGATACGCAGTATTTT. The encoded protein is CASSPKPGGLSTDTQYF.

CDR3 region: CASSFYRAYEQYF. The CDR3 bases are TGTGCCAGCAGCTTTTACAGGGCCTACGAGCAGTACTTC. The chain employs TRBV11-2 and TRBJ2-7; D perhaps matches TRBD1 (6 bases). The germline V gene has CDR1 SGHAT and CDR2 FQNNGV. Trimming removed 3 bases from V and 2 bases from J, with 8 bases in between. The CDR3 contains 13 residues.

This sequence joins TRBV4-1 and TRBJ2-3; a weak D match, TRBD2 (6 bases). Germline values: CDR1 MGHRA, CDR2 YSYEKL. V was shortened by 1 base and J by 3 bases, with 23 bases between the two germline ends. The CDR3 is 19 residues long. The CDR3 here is CASSQGTLGLAIGTDTQYF. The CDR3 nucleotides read TGCGCCAGCAGCCAAGGTACCCTCGGGCTAGCGATAGGAACAGATACGCAGTATTTT.